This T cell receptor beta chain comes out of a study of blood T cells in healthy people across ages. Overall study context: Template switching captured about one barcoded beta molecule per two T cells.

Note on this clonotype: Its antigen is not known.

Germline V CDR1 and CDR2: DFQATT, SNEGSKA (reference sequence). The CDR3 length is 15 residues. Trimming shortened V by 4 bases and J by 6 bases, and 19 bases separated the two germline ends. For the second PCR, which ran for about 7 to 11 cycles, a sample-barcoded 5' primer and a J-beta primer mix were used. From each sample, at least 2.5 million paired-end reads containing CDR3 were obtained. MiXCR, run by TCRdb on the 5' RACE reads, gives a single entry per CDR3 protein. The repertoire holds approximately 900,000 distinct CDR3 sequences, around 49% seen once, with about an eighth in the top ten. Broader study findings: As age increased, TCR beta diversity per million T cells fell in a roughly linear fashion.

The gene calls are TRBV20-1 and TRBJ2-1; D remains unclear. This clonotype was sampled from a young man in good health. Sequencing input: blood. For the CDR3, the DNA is TGCAGTGCTACCCGTTTCGCCGGGCGGTCCAATGAGCAGTTCTTC. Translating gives CSATRFAGRSNEQFF.